This T cell receptor (beta chain) derives from a study of cytomegalovirus exposure and HLA in healthy donors. Study-wide context: Genotyping of hundreds of donors showed that 70% to 90% belonged to the Caucasian-associated ancestry cluster.

13 Jbeta primers and 60 Vbeta primers were used for the PCR. This table comes from immunoSEQ multiplex PCR, and its TCRdb copy is limited to in-frame clones, with some not included. The profile covers 60,000 to 65,000 clones, with around 87% appearing a single time and over 1.1% taken by the ten largest. Broader study findings: As a later analysis showed, a missense DCLRE1C variant was linked to trimming of TCR beta V- and J-genes. When presence/absence was analysed, sequencing depth was taken to be roughly uniform across donors.

This CDR3 comprises 16 residues. V was clipped by 1 base and J by 3 bases; unmatched bases: 3. Germline CDR1 SGHTA, CDR2 FQGNSA. With respect to this clone: Its target is not known.

Sample: PBMCs. This sequence joins TRBV7-2 and TRBJ1-3, with 10 positions matching TRBD1. The origin of this receptor is a man between 18 and 35 years old in good health and CMV-seronegative. The CDR3 region has the DNA TGTGCCAGCAGCTTAGTGGGGACAGGGGTTGGAAACACCATATATTTT. This codes for CASSLVGTGVGNTIYF.